Below, 16 T cell receptor beta chains from the same sample are listed, as sequenced in a study of blood T cells in healthy people across ages. Together with a sample-barcoded 5' primer, a J-beta primer mix was included in a second PCR lasting about 7 to 12 cycles. TCRdb used MiXCR to reprocess the 5' RACE reads, holding one entry per CDR3 protein. In the table there are hundreds of thousands of distinct CDR3 sequences, 21% of which are singletons. The sequenced sample was blood. These receptors came from a man between 65 and 79 years old in good health.

The chain recombines TRBV6-2 or TRBV6-3 with TRBJ2-7; D is undetermined. V lost 4 bases and J 0 bases, leaving 16 bases between the germline ends. Germline lookup yields CDR1 MNHEY and CDR2 SVGEGT. CDR3 length equals 16 residues. CDR3 nucleotides: TGTGCCAGCAGTTCCTCGACACAAGTCAGCTCCTACGAGCAGTACTTC. Amino acids: CASSSSTQVSSYEQYF.

This chain links TRBV20-1 with TRBJ2-2; 16 nucleotides align to TRBD2. The CDR3 is 16 amino acids. The germline gives CDR1 DFQATT, CDR2 SNEGSKA (reference sequence). The ends lost 6 bases at V and 2 bases at J; junction bases unmatched: 3. As DNA, the CDR3 is TGCAGTGCCGGGACTAGCGGGAGGGCCAACACCGGGGAGCTGTTTTTT. It encodes CSAGTSGRANTGELFF.

This clonotype was observed at least ten times. CDR3 sequence: CASDSSYGYTF. DNA for the CDR3: TGTGCCAGCGACAGCTCCTATGGCTACACCTTC. V is TRBV24-1 and J is TRBJ1-2; perhaps TRBD1 as D (5 bases). The CDR3 extends over 11 amino acids. The germline CDR1 and CDR2 sequences are KGHDR and SFDVKD. The V end was cut by 11 bases, the J end by 4 bases, with 10 bases between.

Turning to this clonotype: Since no conserved phenylalanine or tryptophan closes the CDR3, a read error is the likely cause. The rearrangement uses TRBV28 and TRBJ2-3; weak D call: TRBD1 (5 bases). Germline V gives CDR1 MDHEN, CDR2 SYDVKM. Between the trimmed V and J ends, which lost 6 bases and 1 base, there was a span of 8 bases. CDR3 size: 13 residues. CDR3 nucleotide sequence: TGTGCCAGCAGAAAGACAGGCACAGATACGCAGTATCTT. It yields the protein CASRKTGTDTQYL.

V is TRBV29-1 and J is TRBJ2-7; 9 bases line up with TRBD2. The CDR3 runs 17 residues. J was trimmed by 5 bases and V by 1 base; bases with no gene match: 15. Germline-derived CDR1 and CDR2 are SQVTM and ANQGSEA. This chain's CDR3 is CSVEGLLNSGRINEQYF. Written as DNA, the CDR3 is TGCAGCGTTGAAGGCCTGTTAAACAGCGGGAGGATCAACGAGCAGTACTTC.

The rearrangement joins TRBV10-1 to TRBJ2-7, with TRBD1 matching over 8 bases. Germline assignment: CDR1 WNHNN and CDR2 SYGVQD (reference sequence). The CDR3 runs to 14 residues. Trimming at V came to 3 bases and at J to 2 bases, leaving 3 bases not matched to a gene. The CDR3 is CASSERTGPYEQYF. The DNA for the CDR3 is TGCGCCAGCAGTGAACGGACAGGGCCCTACGAGCAGTACTTC.

This clonotype has a handful of counts. The chain has TRBV11-2 and TRBJ2-7, with a tentative D call TRBD2 (5 bases). V shed 4 bases and J shed 4 bases, with 17 bases lying between them. The germline V gene has CDR1 SGHAT and CDR2 FQNNGV. The CDR3 sequence is 15 residues long. CDR3 DNA sequence: TGTGCCAGCAGCTCACCCCGGCTAGCTCCTTACGAGCAGTACTTC. Amino acids: CASSSPRLAPYEQYF.

The table lists this clonotype with a few counts. V is TRBV4-2 and J is TRBJ2-5, with 7 nucleotides matching TRBD1. The J call may be mistaken, given a closer DNA end match to TRBJ2-7. The CDR3 has 15 amino acids. The germline gives CDR1 LGHNA, CDR2 YNFKEQ. CDR3 region: CASSPNGQASYEQYF. The CDR3 bases are TGTGCCAGCAGCCCCAATGGACAGGCCTCCTACGAGCAGTACTTC.

The rearrangement uses TRBV12-3 or TRBV12-4 and TRBJ2-5; the match to TRBD1 covers 7 bases. The CDR3 is 16 amino acids. The junction had 12 bases not matched to a gene; V was cut back by 4 bases and J by 4 bases. The CDR3 DNA sequence: TGTGCCAGCAGTTCGCGGACCAGACAGGGCACAGAGACCCAGTACTTC. Amino acids: CASSSRTRQGTETQYF.

The rearrangement joins TRBV3-1 to TRBJ1-2; no clear D gene. The V gene's germline CDR1 is LGHDT and CDR2 YNNKEL (reference sequence). Trimming took 1 base from V and 4 from J, leaving 10 bases between them. The CDR3 is made up of 14 amino acids. CDR3 coding DNA: TGTGCCAGCAGCCAAGTAGACACCAGCTATGGCTACACCTTC. Its protein is CASSQVDTSYGYTF.

Worth noting for this clonotype: A much larger clone lies one base from this, so it may be a read error. It is likely a read error, because the conserved phenylalanine at the end of the CDR3 is missing. V is TRBV12-3 or TRBV12-4 and J is TRBJ2-1, with 8 bases lining up with TRBD2. This CDR3 comprises 15 residues. The junction had 10 bases not matched to a gene; V was cut back by 5 bases and J by 7 bases. The CDR3 protein is CASSPPSGSANEQFL. Here the CDR3 DNA reads TGTGCCAGCAGTCCCCCGAGCGGGAGTGCTAATGAGCAGTTCCTC.

This clonotype turned up a few times. The chain carries TRBV18 and TRBJ2-1, with 8 nucleotides matching TRBD2. The CDR3 is 17 amino acids. CDR1 and CDR2 from the germline V gene are KGHSH and LQKENI. The junction had 6 bases not matched to a gene; V was cut back by 2 bases and J by 0 bases. The CDR3 DNA sequence: TGTGCCAGCTCACCATGGGGACTAGGTAACTCCTACAATGAGCAGTTCTTC. Protein sequence: CASSPWGLGNSYNEQFF.

The chain couples TRBV9 to TRBJ2-7; 9 nucleotides agree with TRBD2. This CDR3 spans 16 amino acids. Germline CDR1 is SGDLS and CDR2 is YYNGEE. V lost 0 bases to trimming and J lost 4 bases; unmatched junction nucleotides: 8. The CDR3 nucleotides read TGTGCCAGCAGCGTAGGAGGTAGCGGGAGTTTGTACGAGCAGTACTTC. Translated: CASSVGGSGSLYEQYF.

This chain links TRBV12-3 or TRBV12-4 with TRBJ2-7; weak D call: TRBD1 (6 bases). The CDR3 length is 14 residues. The V end lost 3 bases, the J end lost 3 bases, and 12 bases lay between the germline ends. CDR3 DNA sequence: TGTGCCAGCAGTTTGGTGGACAGCAACTACGAGCAGTACTTC. This translates into CASSLVDSNYEQYF.

The chain links TRBV5-1 to TRBJ2-4; D may be TRBD1 (6 bases). CDR1 is SGHRS, CDR2 YFSETQ, per germline. This CDR3 is built from 14 residues. Trimming took off 2 bases at V and 7 bases at J, with 13 bases between the two ends. Here the CDR3 reads CASSFHRDSNIQYF. The CDR3 nucleotides are TGCGCCAGCAGCTTCCACAGGGATTCGAACATTCAGTACTTC.

The V call is TRBV5-1, the J call TRBJ1-1; D is unclear. CDR1 and CDR2 from the germline V gene are SGHRS and YFSETQ. The CDR3 is 14 residues long. V was clipped by 2 bases and J by 0 bases, with 8 bases between them. The chain's CDR3 is CASSLEDLNTEAFF. As DNA, the CDR3 is TGCGCCAGCAGCTTAGAGGATCTGAACACTGAAGCTTTCTTT. Supplemented by reference TRBV5-1 and TRBJ1-1, the full variable domain reads KAGVTQTPRYLIKTRGQQVTLSCSPISGHRSVSWYQQTPGQGLQFLFEYFSETQRNKGNFPGRFSGRQFSNSRSEMNVSTLELGDSALYLCASSLEDLNTEAFFGQGTRLTVV.